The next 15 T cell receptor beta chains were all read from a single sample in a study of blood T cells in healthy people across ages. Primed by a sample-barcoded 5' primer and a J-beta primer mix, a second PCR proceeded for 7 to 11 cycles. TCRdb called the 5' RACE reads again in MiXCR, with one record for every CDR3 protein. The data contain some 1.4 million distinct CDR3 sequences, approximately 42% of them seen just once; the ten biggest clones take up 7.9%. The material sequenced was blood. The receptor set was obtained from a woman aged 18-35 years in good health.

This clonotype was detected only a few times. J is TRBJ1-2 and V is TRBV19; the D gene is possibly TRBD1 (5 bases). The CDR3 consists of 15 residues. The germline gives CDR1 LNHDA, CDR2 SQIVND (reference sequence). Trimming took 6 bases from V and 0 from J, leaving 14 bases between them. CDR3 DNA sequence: TGTGCCAGTAGCCCAGGGAGGACCTCTAACTATGGCTACACCTTC. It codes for CASSPGRTSNYGYTF. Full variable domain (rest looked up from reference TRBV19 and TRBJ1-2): DGGITQSPKYLFRKEGQNVTLSCEQNLNHDAMYWYRQDPGQGLRLIYYSQIVNDFQKGDIAEGYSVSREKKESFPLTVTSAQKNPTAFYLCASSPGRTSNYGYTFGSGTRLTVV.

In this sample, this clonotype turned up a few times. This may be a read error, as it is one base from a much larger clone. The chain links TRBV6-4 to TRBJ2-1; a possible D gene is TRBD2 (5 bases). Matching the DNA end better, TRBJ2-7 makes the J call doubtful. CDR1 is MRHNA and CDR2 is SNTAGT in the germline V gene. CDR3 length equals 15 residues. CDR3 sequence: CASSDSSGAYNEQYF. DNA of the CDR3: TGTGCCAGCAGTGACTCGAGCGGAGCCTACAATGAGCAGTACTTC.

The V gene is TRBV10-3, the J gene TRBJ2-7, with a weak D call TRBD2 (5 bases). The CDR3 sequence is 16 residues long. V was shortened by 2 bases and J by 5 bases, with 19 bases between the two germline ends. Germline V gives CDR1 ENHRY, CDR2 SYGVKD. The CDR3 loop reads CAISESGRPLGNEQYF. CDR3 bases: TGTGCCATCAGTGAGAGTGGGCGGCCTCTCGGGAACGAGCAGTACTTC.

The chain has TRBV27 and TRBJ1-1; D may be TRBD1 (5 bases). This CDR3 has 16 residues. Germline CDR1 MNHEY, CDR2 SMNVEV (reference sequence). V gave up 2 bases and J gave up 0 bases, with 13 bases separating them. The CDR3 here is CASSLKIGVVNTEAFF. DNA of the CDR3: TGTGCCAGCAGTTTAAAGATAGGGGTCGTGAACACTGAAGCTTTCTTT.

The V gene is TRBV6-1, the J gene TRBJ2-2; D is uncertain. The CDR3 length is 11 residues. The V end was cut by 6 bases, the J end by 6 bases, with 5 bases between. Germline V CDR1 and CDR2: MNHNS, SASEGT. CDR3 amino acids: CASRIPGELFF. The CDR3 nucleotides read TGTGCCAGCAGAATCCCCGGGGAGCTGTTTTTT.

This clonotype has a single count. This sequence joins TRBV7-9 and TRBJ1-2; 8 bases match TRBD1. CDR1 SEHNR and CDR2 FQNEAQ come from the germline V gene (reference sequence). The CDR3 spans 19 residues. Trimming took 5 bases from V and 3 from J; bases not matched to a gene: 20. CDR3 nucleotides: TGTGCCAGCAGCCAGAGGCAGATGAGGGGGACAGGCCTCGACTATGGCTACACCTTC. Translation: CASSQRQMRGTGLDYGYTF.

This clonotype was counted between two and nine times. The CDR3 here is CASSPISGGPTQQYF. Written as DNA, the CDR3 is TGTGCCAGCAGTCCCATCAGCGGGGGGCCAACGCAGCAGTACTTC. The chain links TRBV27 to TRBJ2-5; TRBD2 aligns across 9 bases. Germline loops: CDR1 MNHEY, CDR2 SMNVEV (reference sequence). Trimming took 5 bases from V and 11 from J; bases not matched to a gene: 15. CDR3 length equals 15 residues.

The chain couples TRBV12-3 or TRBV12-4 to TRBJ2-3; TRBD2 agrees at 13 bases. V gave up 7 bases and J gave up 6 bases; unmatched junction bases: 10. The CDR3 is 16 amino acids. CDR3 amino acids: CASTIGLAGAGDTQYF. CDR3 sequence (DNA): TGTGCCAGCACAATTGGACTAGCGGGGGCCGGGGATACGCAGTATTTT.

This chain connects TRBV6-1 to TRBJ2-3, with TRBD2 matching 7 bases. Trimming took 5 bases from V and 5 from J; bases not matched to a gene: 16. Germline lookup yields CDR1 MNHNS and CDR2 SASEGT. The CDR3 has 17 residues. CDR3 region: CASSQGLAAGDQDTQYF. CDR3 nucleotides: TGTGCCAGCAGTCAGGGATTAGCGGCGGGGGATCAAGATACGCAGTATTTT.

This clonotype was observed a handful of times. CDR3 sequence reads: CASSGNDRGWGSEQFF. The CDR3 nucleotides are TGTGCCAGCAGCGGCAATGACAGGGGATGGGGGAGTGAGCAGTTCTTC. The V and J genes are TRBV9 and TRBJ2-1; 8 bases are a match to TRBD1. The CDR3 totals 16 residues. The junction had 14 bases not matched to a gene; V was cut back by 3 bases and J by 9 bases. From germline, CDR1 is SGDLS and CDR2 YYNGEE.

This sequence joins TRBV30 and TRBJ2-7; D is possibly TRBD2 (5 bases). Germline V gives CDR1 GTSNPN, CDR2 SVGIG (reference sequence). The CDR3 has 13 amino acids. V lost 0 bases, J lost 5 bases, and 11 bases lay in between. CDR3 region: CAWSVGLINEQYF. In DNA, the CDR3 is TGTGCCTGGAGTGTAGGACTCATTAACGAGCAGTACTTC.

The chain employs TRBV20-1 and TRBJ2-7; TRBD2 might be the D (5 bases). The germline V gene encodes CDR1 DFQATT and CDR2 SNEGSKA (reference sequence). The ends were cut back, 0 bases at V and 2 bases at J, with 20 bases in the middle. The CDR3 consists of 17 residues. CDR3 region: CSARDRGGGPQTYEQYF. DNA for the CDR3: TGCAGTGCTAGAGATCGAGGCGGCGGGCCCCAGACCTACGAGCAGTACTTC.

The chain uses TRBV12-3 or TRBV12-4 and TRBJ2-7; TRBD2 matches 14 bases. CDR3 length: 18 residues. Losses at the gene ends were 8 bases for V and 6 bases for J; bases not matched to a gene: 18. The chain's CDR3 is CASYPGTSGSAYGCEQYF. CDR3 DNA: TGTGCCAGCTACCCCGGGACTAGCGGGAGTGCATATGGTTGCGAGCAGTACTTC.

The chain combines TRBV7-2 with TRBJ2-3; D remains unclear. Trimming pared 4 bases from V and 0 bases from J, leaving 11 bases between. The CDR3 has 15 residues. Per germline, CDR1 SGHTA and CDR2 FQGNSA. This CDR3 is CASSSAITSTDTQYF. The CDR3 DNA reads TGTGCCAGCAGCTCTGCCATTACTAGCACAGATACGCAGTATTTT.

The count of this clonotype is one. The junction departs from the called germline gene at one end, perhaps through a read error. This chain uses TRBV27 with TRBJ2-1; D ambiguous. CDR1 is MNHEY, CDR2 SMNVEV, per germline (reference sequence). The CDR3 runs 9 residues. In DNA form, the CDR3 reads TGTGCCAGCAGTTTATCGGCAGGATTC. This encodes CASSLSAGF.